Listed below are T cell receptor beta chains from one sample, sequenced in a study of blood T cell repertoires in COVID-19. Here immunoSEQ multiplex PCR was the method, and the copy in TCRdb shows in-frame clones only, minus some. This sample carries more than 85,000 clones, under 75% of them seen once, and the ten largest clones take 7.6%. Sequenced material: peripheral blood. The receptor source for this set is an older woman with acute or convalescent COVID-19. The CDR3 runs from the conserved cysteine through the conserved F or W. The D gene is left open where the match is weak. Clone size, where shown, is once, few, many, or a class for clones that have expanded.

clone_size	cdr3_length	v_call	j_call	d_call	cdr3_nt	cdr3_aa
NA	15	TRBV9	TRBJ2-6	NA	TGTGCCAGCGGAGGGGCGTACGGTGGGGCCAACGTCCTGACTTTC	CASGGAYGGANVLTF
once	16	TRBV19	TRBJ2-2	TRBD2	TGTGCCAGTAGTCTCACTAGCGGGGGGGCCGGCGGGGAGCTGTTTTTT	CASSLTSGGAGGELFF
NA	14	TRBV6-5	TRBJ1-4	NA	TGTGCCAGCAAAATGACAGGCCGAGGGGAAAAACTGTTTTTT	CASKMTGRGEKLFF
few	14	TRBV7-9	TRBJ1-2	NA	TGTGCCAGCAGCCCTGACAGAAGGGCGACCCGCTACACCTTC	CASSPDRRATRYTF
NA	16	TRBV29-1	TRBJ2-3	NA	TGCAGCGTTGAAGATGGGGGACATTCTAGCACAGATACGCAGTATTTT	CSVEDGGHSSTDTQYF
NA	13	TRBV7-2	TRBJ2-1	TRBD2	TGTGCCAGCAGCTTAGCGATGGCGGGGGGGCAGTTCTTC	CASSLAMAGGQFF
few	15	TRBV3-1/TRBV3-2	TRBJ2-3	TRBD2	TGTGCCAGCAGCCCTCTAGCGGGGGCCACAGATACGCAGTATTTT	CASSPLAGATDTQYF
NA	14	TRBV5-1	TRBJ1-2	TRBD1	TGCGCCAGCAGCTTGGGGCAGGGGGCTGATGGCTACACCTTC	CASSLGQGADGYTF
once	15	TRBV4-2	TRBJ2-5	TRBD1	TGTGCCAGCAGCCCCCTGACAGGGGGCGCAGAGACCCAGTACTTC	CASSPLTGGAETQYF
many	15	TRBV15	TRBJ1-3	NA	TGTGCCACCAGCAGGATCAGGGGTTCCGGAAACACCATATATTTT	CATSRIRGSGNTIYF
NA	12	TRBV12-3/TRBV12-4	TRBJ2-2	NA	TGTGCCAGCAGCCCCTCCACCGGGGAGCTGTTTTTT	CASSPSTGELFF
few	15	TRBV7-9	TRBJ2-2	NA	TGTGCCAGCAGCTTAACTCAGGGTTGGACCGGGGAGCTGTTTTTT	CASSLTQGWTGELFF
NA	12	TRBV3-1/TRBV3-2	TRBJ2-1	NA	TGTGCCAGCAGCCAATTTCTAACTCCAATGTTCTTC	CASSQFLTPMFF
medium-sized	16	TRBV5-6	TRBJ1-5	NA	TGTGCCAGCAGCTTGGGCGGGGGAGGAAGCAATCAGCCCCAGCATTTT	CASSLGGGGSNQPQHF
NA	16	TRBV24-1	TRBJ2-7	TRBD1	TGTGCCACCAGTGATGCGGACAGGACGGCAACCTACGAGCAGTACTTC	CATSDADRTATYEQYF
NA	14	TRBV19	TRBJ1-2	NA	TGTGCCAGTAGTATTTTCACAGGGTTTTCTGGCTACACCTTC	CASSIFTGFSGYTF
few	14	TRBV28	TRBJ1-4	TRBD1	TGTGCCAGCAGTGGACAGGGGCTCGGTGAAAAACTGTTTTTT	CASSGQGLGEKLFF
few	14	TRBV4-3	TRBJ1-1	NA	TGCGCCAGCAGCCAAGGGAACAGATACACTGAAGCTTTCTTT	CASSQGNRYTEAFF
NA	16	TRBV7-2	TRBJ2-4	TRBD1	TGTGCCAGCAGCCTACAGGGGAACTCGGCCAAAAACATTCAGTACTTC	CASSLQGNSAKNIQYF
NA	16	TRBV7-9	TRBJ2-2	TRBD1	TGTGCCAGCAGCCGAGCGACAGGGTTGAACACCGGGGAGCTGTTTTTT	CASSRATGLNTGELFF
NA	18	TRBV4-3	TRBJ1-5	NA	TGCGCCAGCAGCCAAGATCCTCCGCAGGGATATAGCAATCAGCCCCAGCATTTT	CASSQDPPQGYSNQPQHF
NA	12	TRBV6-1	TRBJ2-7	NA	TGTGCCAGCTCAGTAACCTCCTACGAGCAGTACTTC	CASSVTSYEQYF
once	14	TRBV6-5	TRBJ1-5	TRBD1	TGTGCCAGCAGCCGACAGACAGGGTATCAGCCCCAGCATTTT	CASSRQTGYQPQHF
NA	14	TRBV4-2	TRBJ2-5	NA	TGTGCCAGCAGCCAGGGCGGGGTAGGAGAGACCCAGTACTTC	CASSQGGVGETQYF
once	15	TRBV14	TRBJ2-7	TRBD2	TGTGCCAGCAGCTCCCGGGAGGACCCATTCTACGAGCAGTACTTC	CASSSREDPFYEQYF
NA	15	TRBV5-1	TRBJ2-5	NA	TGCGCCAGCAGCCTCTTAGCGGAAATCCAAGAGACCCAGTACTTC	CASSLLAEIQETQYF
NA	13	TRBV6-4	TRBJ1-2	TRBD1	TGTGCCAGCAGTGACAGGACAGGGTGGGGCTACACCTTC	CASSDRTGWGYTF
once	15	TRBV6-5	TRBJ1-1	TRBD1	TGTGCCAGCAGGAGAGGGACAGGGGTCAACACTGAAGCTTTCTTT	CASRRGTGVNTEAFF
NA	14	TRBV28	TRBJ1-2	TRBD1	TGTGCCAGCAGATTGGGACAGGGGGCCTATGGCTACACCTTC	CASRLGQGAYGYTF
NA	12	TRBV12-3/TRBV12-4	TRBJ1-1	NA	TGTGCCAGCAGTTTTAGGGGTAGTGAAGCTTTCTTT	CASSFRGSEAFF
once	15	TRBV7-3	TRBJ2-3	TRBD2	TGTGCCAGCAGCTTAATTCCAGCGGGGGCCGATACGCAGTATTTT	CASSLIPAGADTQYF
NA	15	TRBV2	TRBJ1-4	TRBD1	TGTGCCAGCAGACTCCTCGGACAGGATAATGAAAAACTGTTTTTT	CASRLLGQDNEKLFF
once	12	TRBV7-8	TRBJ2-7	NA	TGTGCCAGCAGCCACAGCTCCTACGAGCAGTACTTC	CASSHSSYEQYF
NA	13	TRBV7-9	TRBJ1-4	NA	TGTGCCAGCAGCTGGGCAGAAAATGAAAAACTGTTTTTT	CASSWAENEKLFF
NA	15	TRBV20-1	TRBJ1-1	TRBD1	TGCAGTGCTAGTAAAGGGGGCGCAATGCACACTGAAGCTTTCTTT	CSASKGGAMHTEAFF
many	13	TRBV7-9	TRBJ1-2	NA	TGTGCCAGCAGCTTAGACCGGTCCTATGGCTACACCTTC	CASSLDRSYGYTF
NA	14	TRBV4-3	TRBJ1-6	TRBD1	TGCGCCAGCAGCCGGGACAGGGGAGGTTCACCCCTCCACTTT	CASSRDRGGSPLHF
NA	10	TRBV19	TRBJ2-1	NA	TGTGCCAGTCTAAACCGTGAGCAGTTCTTC	CASLNREQFF
NA	14	TRBV15	TRBJ2-7	NA	TGTGCCACCAGCAGAGCAGGGAATCCCTACGAGCAGTACTTC	CATSRAGNPYEQYF